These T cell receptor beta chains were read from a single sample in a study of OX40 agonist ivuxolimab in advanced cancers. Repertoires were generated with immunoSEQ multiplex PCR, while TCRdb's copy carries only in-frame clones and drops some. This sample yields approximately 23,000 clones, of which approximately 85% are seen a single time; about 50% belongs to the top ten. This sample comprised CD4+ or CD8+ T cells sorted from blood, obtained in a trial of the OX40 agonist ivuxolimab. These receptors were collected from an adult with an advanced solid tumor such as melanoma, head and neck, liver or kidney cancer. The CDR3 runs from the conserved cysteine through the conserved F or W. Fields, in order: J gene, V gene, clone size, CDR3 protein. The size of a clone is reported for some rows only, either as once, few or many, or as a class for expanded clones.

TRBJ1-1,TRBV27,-,CASSPVLAQGASEAFF
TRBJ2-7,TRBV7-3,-,CASSPGLAGIYEQYF
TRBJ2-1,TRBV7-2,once,CASSLMGSGGAGEQFF
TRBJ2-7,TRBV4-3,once,CASSQERPGRLSYEQYF
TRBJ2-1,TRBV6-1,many,CASPGGSYNEQFF
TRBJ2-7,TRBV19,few,CASSMKQGPSYEQYF
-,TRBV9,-,CASSIGPSAYEQYF
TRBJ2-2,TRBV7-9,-,CASSLNNLRDRGTGELFF
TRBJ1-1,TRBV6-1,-,CASSEAIGGGTEAFF
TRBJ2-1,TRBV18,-,CASSPAVNEQFF
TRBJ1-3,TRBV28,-,CASSKHSSGNTIYF
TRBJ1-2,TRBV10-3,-,CAISEYETGSGYGYTF
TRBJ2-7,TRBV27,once,CASSLSGGTRYEQHF
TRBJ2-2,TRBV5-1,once,CASSLSGPGLAGTAGELFF
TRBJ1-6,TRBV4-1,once,CASSQVRVETPLHF
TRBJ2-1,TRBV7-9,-,CASSSRQGRENEQFF
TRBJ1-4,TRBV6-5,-,CASSWRSGAPYEKLFF
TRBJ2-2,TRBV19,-,CASSRGGELFF
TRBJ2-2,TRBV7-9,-,CASSGQGDGELFF
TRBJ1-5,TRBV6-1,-,CASGNHRISNQPQHF
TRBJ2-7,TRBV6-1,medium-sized,CASSATGGYEQYF
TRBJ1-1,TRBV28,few,CASSLQTRGTEAFF
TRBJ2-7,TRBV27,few,CASSLSGTGVGEQYF
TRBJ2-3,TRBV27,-,CASSLSRRPLTDTQYF
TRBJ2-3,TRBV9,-,CASSVRDPSGGGAADTQYF
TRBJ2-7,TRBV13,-,CASTYGTGAHEQYF
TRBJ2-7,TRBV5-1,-,CASSWMVGAYEQYF
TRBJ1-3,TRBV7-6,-,CASSLAGNTIYF
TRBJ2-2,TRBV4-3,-,CASSQVWISELFF
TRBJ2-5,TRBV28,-,CASSARQGTQETQYF
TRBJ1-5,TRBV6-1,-,CASSGYRGGNQPQHF
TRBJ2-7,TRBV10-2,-,CASSGISTEQYF
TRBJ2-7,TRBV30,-,CAWSPDSYEQYF
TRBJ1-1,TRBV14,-,CASSQRTGLNTEAFF
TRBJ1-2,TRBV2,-,CASSEPLWDRSHGYTF
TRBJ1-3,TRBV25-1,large,CASTWGDTIYF
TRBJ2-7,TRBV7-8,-,CASSLGGQGGYEQYF
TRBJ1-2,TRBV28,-,CASSSSDRGIGYTF
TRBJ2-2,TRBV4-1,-,CASSPEAGATGELFF
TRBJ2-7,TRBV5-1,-,CASSLGLDSYEQYF
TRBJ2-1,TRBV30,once,CAWRKYLAGGHEQFF
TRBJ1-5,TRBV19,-,CASSIGQGYRQPQHF
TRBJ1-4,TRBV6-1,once,CASSEGAGGVNEKLFF
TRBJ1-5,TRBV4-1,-,CASSQGARAGQPQHF
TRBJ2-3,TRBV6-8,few,CASSHSDTQYF
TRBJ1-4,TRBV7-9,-,CASSLSGEYAMEKLFF
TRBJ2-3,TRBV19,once,CASIPHLDTQYF
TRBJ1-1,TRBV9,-,CASSVTKTAGTAEAFF
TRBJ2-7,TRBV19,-,CASSLSGGTDYEQYF
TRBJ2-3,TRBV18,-,CASSLKLGTGLTLEYF
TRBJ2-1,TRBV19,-,CASSILVSAGGIEQFF
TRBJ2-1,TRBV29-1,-,CSVDPGTRGYNEQFF
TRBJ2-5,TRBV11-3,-,CASSWGPGGRETQYF
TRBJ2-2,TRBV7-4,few,CASSSSGGAAGLTGELFF
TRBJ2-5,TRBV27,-,CASSSAGDGETQYF